The clone carrying this T cell receptor beta chain showed up many times. This sample is part of a study of tumor-infiltrating lymphocytes in primary liver carcinoma. Without any cell sorting, roughly 20-32 mg of bulk tissue yielded co-extracted RNA and DNA. The V end lost 0 bases, the J end lost 8 bases, and 11 bases lay between the germline ends. CDR1 and CDR2 (germline): SGHNT, YYREEE (reference sequence). This CDR3 has 13 amino acids. Total RNA amounting to approximately 460 ng was the source from which TCR beta cDNA was made with a constant-region primer. Investigators got TCR beta libraries out of three nested multiplex PCR rounds, done with slightly modified ARM-PCR. Use of TRBV1-TRBV30 forward primers with a C-beta reverse primer characterized the first two PCR rounds, which lasted about 9 cycles each. TCRdb processed the multiplex PCR reads anew with MiXCR; each CDR3 protein has one entry. There are roughly 190,000 distinct CDR3 sequences in the sample; about 82% occur only once, and 15% to 20% lies in the top ten.

The rearrangement joins TRBV5-4 to TRBJ1-2, with D hard to call. The source is a man between 35 and 55 years old with primary liver carcinoma and hepatitis B virus infection. Material for sequencing was tumor tissue from primary liver carcinoma. CDR3 DNA: TGTGCCAGCAGCTTGGTTGCCGGCCCGGGCTACACCTTC. Encoded protein: CASSLVAGPGYTF.